The clone carrying this T cell receptor beta chain was found a few times. Its antigen remains unknown. Several immunoSEQ plates received, in even portions, the genomic DNA of each subset. Data came from immunoSEQ multiplex PCR; TCRdb stores just in-frame clones and leaves some out. The sample has 2 million to 3 million clones, over 85% seen once. From germline, CDR1 is SQVTM and CDR2 ANQGSEA. The CDR3 loop spans 15 amino acids. V was pared by 0 bases and J by 10 bases, with 12 bases of the junction left unmatched. The record originates from a study of shared clonotypes between healthy human individuals. Whole-study results and caveats: Generally, naive subsets (rather than memory subsets) showed larger estimated richness.

This clonotype was obtained from a man younger than 35 in good health. Some clones in this sample may be carry-over from other donors' samples. Sequenced material: naive CD4+ T cells from PBMCs. Subset of the sample: CD45RA+ positively selected. This chain connects TRBV29-1 to TRBJ1-1; 9 bases agree with TRBD1. Here the CDR3 DNA reads TGCAGCGTTGAAGATCTTCTGGGACAGGGTTTGAGAGCTTTCTTT. As protein: CSVEDLLGQGLRAFF.